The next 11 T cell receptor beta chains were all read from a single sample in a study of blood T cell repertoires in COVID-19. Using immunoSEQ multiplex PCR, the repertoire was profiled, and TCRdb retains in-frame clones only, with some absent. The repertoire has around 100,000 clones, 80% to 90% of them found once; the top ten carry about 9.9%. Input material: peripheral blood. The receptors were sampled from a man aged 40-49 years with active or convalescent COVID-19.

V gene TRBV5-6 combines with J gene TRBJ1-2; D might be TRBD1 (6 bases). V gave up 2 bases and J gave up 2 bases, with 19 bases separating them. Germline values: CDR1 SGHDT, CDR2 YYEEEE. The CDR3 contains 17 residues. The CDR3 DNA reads TGTGCCAGCAGCTTCTCCGACAGGCTGCTTCGGAACTATGGCTACACCTTC. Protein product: CASSFSDRLLRNYGYTF.

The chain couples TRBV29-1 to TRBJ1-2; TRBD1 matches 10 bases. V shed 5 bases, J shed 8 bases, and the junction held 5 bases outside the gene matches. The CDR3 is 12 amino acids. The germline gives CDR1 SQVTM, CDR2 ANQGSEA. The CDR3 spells CSVKGQGQGYTF. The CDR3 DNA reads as TGCAGCGTTAAGGGACAGGGGCAGGGCTACACCTTC. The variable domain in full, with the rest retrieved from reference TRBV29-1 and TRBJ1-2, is SAVISQKPSRDICQRGTSLTIQCQVDSQVTMMFWYRQQPGQSLTLIATANQGSEATYESGFVIDKFPISRPNLTFSTLTVSNMSPEDSSIYLCSVKGQGQGYTFGSGTRLTVV.

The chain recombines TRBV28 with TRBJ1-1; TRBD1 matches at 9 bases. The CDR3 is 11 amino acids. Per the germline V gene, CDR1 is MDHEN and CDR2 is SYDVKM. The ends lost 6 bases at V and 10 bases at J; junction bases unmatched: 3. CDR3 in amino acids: CASRVDRGAFF. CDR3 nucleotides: TGTGCCAGCAGGGTGGACAGGGGAGCTTTCTTT.

The CDR3 bases are TGTGCCAGCAGCTTGGGAGCAAACTACGAGCAGTACTTC. It yields the protein CASSLGANYEQYF. V usage is TRBV5-5 and J usage is TRBJ2-7; D is ambiguous. Germline CDR1 SGHKS, CDR2 YYEKEE (reference sequence). V was cut by 0 bases and J by 3 bases, with 7 bases left in between. The CDR3 extends over 13 amino acids. Looking up the rest from reference TRBV5-5 and TRBJ2-7 gives the full variable domain: DAGVTQSPTHLIKTRGQQVTLRCSPISGHKSVSWYQQVLGQGPQFIFQYYEKEERGRGNFPDRFSARQFPNYSSELNVNALLLGDSALYLCASSLGANYEQYFGPGTRLTVT.

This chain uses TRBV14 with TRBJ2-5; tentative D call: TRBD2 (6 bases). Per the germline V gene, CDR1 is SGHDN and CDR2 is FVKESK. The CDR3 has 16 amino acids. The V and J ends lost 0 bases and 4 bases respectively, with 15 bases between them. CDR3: CASSQERGTQAETQYF. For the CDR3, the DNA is TGTGCCAGCAGCCAAGAACGGGGGACCCAAGCAGAGACCCAGTACTTC.

CDR3 bases: TGTGCCAGCAGTGAAGAAGCCAATTCACCCCTCCACTTT. This codes for CASSEEANSPLHF. This chain uses TRBV2 with TRBJ1-6; D gene ambiguous. The CDR3 totals 13 residues. V was shortened by 1 base and J by 7 bases, with 5 bases between the two germline ends. CDR1 is SNHLY, CDR2 FYNNEI, per germline. Full variable domain (remainder filled in from reference TRBV2 and TRBJ1-6): EPEVTQTPSHQVTQMGQEVILRCVPISNHLYFYWYRQILGQKVEFLVSFYNNEISEKSEIFDDQFSVERPDGSNFTLKIRSTKLEDSAMYFCASSEEANSPLHFGNGTRLTVT.

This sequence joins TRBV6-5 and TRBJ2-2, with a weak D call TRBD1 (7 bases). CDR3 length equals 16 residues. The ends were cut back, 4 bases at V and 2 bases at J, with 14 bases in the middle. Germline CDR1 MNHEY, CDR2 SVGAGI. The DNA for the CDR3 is TGTGCCAGCAGTTCGGCAGGGGGGACCAACACCGGGGAGCTGTTTTTT. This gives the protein CASSSAGGTNTGELFF.

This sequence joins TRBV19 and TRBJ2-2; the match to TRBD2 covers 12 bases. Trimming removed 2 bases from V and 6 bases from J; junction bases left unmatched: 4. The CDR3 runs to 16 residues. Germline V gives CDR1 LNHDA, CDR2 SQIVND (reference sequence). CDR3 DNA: TGTGCCAGTAGTATACTCCTAGCGGGGGGGCCCGGGGAGCTGTTTTTT. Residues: CASSILLAGGPGELFF.

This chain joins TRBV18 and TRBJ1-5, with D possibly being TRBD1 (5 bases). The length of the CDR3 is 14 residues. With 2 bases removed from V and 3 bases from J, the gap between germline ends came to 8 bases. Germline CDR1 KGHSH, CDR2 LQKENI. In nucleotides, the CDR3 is TGTGCCAGCTCACCAGGGGCCCTCAATCAGCCCCAGCATTTT. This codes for CASSPGALNQPQHF.

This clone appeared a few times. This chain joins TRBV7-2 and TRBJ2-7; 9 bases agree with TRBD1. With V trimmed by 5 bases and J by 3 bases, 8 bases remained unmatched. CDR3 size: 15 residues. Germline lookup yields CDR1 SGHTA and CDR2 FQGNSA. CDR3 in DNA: TGTGCCAGCAGCGCACCGGGACAGGGTTTCTACGAGCAGTACTTC. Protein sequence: CASSAPGQGFYEQYF.

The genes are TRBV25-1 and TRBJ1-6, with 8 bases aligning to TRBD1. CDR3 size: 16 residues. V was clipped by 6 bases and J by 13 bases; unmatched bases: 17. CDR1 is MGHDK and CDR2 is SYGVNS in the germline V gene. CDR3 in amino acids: CASSSPSTGGGSPLHF. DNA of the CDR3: TGTGCCAGCAGCTCCCCCTCCACAGGGGGAGGATCTCCCCTCCACTTT.